Described below is a single T cell receptor beta chain sequence and its context. Its antigen remains undetermined. Base qualities are not at hand, and no much larger clone is one base apart. This sample is part of a study of technical replicates of blood from a handful of donors (dated by TCRdb to about 2017). Receptor libraries were prepared by the immunoSEQ multiplex PCR assay. In its TCRdb copy, this immuneACCESS table keeps in-frame sequences only and misses some clones. Where compared with another copy, unresolved V genes explain less than half of these, and the others have no known cause. This sample holds about 79,000 clones; under 95% were observed only once. The ten largest clones capture about 0.24% of the sample. The sequence came from a human donor in good health. Sequencing used T cells isolated from PBMCs.

Read as DNA, the sequence is TGCAGCGTCACCGGGACAGGGGGTTTCACAGATACGCAGTATTTT. Its translation reads: CSVTGTGGFTDTQYF. The rearranged chain carries TRBV29-1 and TRBJ2-3; 11 junctional bases match TRBD1. V is trimmed back by 6 bases and J by 2 bases, and the junction contains 7 bases that no gene match accounts for. Including the terminal cysteine and phenylalanine, the CDR3 comprises 15 residues. Only the CDR3 portion is preserved as DNA: 45 bases, with reading frame beginning at the first base. Sequences SQVTM (CDR1) and ANQGSEA (CDR2) are obtained from the germline V gene.